Listed below are T cell receptor beta chains from one sample, sequenced in a study of cytomegalovirus exposure and HLA in healthy donors. TCRdb's table, derived via immunoSEQ multiplex PCR, lists solely in-frame clones and lacks some. The sample has around 64,000 clones, around three quarters seen once. Sequencing input: PBMCs. The receptors originated from a man younger than 35 in good health and CMV-seropositive. CDR3s include the opening cysteine and the closing phenylalanine or tryptophan. Fields, in order: V gene, J gene, CDR3 protein.

v_call: TRBV5-6; j_call: TRBJ2-7; cdr3_aa: CASSLAGSGVVQYF
v_call: TRBV7-6; j_call: TRBJ2-5; cdr3_aa: CASSIWTSGRAREETQYF
v_call: TRBV23-1; j_call: TRBJ2-1; cdr3_aa: CASSQLRDTAGGEQFF
v_call: TRBV15; j_call: TRBJ2-5; cdr3_aa: CATSREASGSQYF
v_call: TRBV5-1; j_call: TRBJ2-5; cdr3_aa: CASSSVGGGETQYF
v_call: TRBV27; j_call: TRBJ1-1; cdr3_aa: CASTSGSEAFF
v_call: TRBV11-3; j_call: TRBJ2-2; cdr3_aa: CASSRGTGNTGELFF
v_call: TRBV30; j_call: TRBJ2-1; cdr3_aa: CAWRLAGPYNEQFF
v_call: TRBV9; j_call: TRBJ2-3; cdr3_aa: CASSASADTQYF
v_call: TRBV6-1; j_call: TRBJ2-3; cdr3_aa: CASSGKGGSTDTQYF
v_call: TRBV30; j_call: TRBJ1-1; cdr3_aa: CAWSVSRGRITEAFF
v_call: TRBV30; j_call: TRBJ2-5; cdr3_aa: CAWSPGTGVQETQYF
v_call: TRBV9; j_call: TRBJ2-7; cdr3_aa: CASSVGTGSHEQYF
v_call: TRBV2; j_call: TRBJ1-1; cdr3_aa: CASRRGQNTEAFF
v_call: TRBV5-1; j_call: TRBJ2-7; cdr3_aa: CASSPSRTSGATYEQYF
v_call: TRBV4-1; j_call: TRBJ2-3; cdr3_aa: CASSQLAGEADTQYF
v_call: TRBV30; j_call: TRBJ1-1; cdr3_aa: CAWIYGLTEAFF
v_call: TRBV11-3; j_call: TRBJ2-1; cdr3_aa: CASSAGLAGDNEQFF
v_call: TRBV6-5; j_call: TRBJ1-5; cdr3_aa: CASSYSLDQPQHF
v_call: TRBV11-2; j_call: TRBJ1-1; cdr3_aa: CASSLAYGGNTEAFF
v_call: TRBV28; j_call: TRBJ1-1; cdr3_aa: CASSQTGGRAFF
v_call: TRBV7-2; j_call: TRBJ2-7; cdr3_aa: CASTARTSGRGEQYF
v_call: TRBV29-1; j_call: TRBJ2-2; cdr3_aa: CSVGGLAGGGDTGELFF
v_call: TRBV9; j_call: TRBJ2-3; cdr3_aa: CASALGASDTQYF
v_call: TRBV25-1; j_call: TRBJ2-1; cdr3_aa: CASSEGLAGHNEQFF
v_call: TRBV5-1; j_call: TRBJ1-1; cdr3_aa: CASSLDTTYTEAFF
v_call: TRBV6-5; j_call: TRBJ1-4; cdr3_aa: CASSYSRRGPAEKLFF
v_call: TRBV6-5; j_call: TRBJ2-7; cdr3_aa: CASRAGQGVYEQYF
v_call: TRBV6-5; j_call: TRBJ1-1; cdr3_aa: CASSPGAGSTEAFF